Following are 6 T cell receptor beta chains from one sample sequenced in a study of OX40 agonist ivuxolimab in advanced cancers. The method behind the library was the immunoSEQ multiplex PCR assay. The source is immuneACCESS, and TCRdb retained only in-frame sequences with V and J called. Part of the clones is not carried over; for the studies checked, unresolved V genes explain less than half of this, and the remainder is unexplained. This sample gives tens of thousands of clones in total; just over 90% of them show up just once. The top ten constitute around 0.34% of the sample. The specimen comprised CD4+ or CD8+ T cells sorted from blood, sampled in a trial of the OX40 agonist ivuxolimab. All receptors come from an adult with an advanced solid tumor such as melanoma, head and neck, liver or kidney cancer.

J is TRBJ2-7 and V is TRBV7-2, with a tentative D call TRBD2 (6 bases). Germline CDR1 reads SGHTA; CDR2 reads FQGNSA. The CDR3 loop spans 16 amino acids. The V gene lost 5 bases and the J gene lost 6 bases, with 23 bases spanning the gap. The CDR3: CASSPHTGLTGGEQYF. DNA of the CDR3: TGTGCCAGCAGCCCTCACACAGGCCTAACCGGGGGCGAGCAGTACTTC.

The V call is TRBV7-2, the J call TRBJ2-7; 7 bases align to TRBD1. Germline V gives CDR1 SGHTA, CDR2 FQGNSA. This CDR3 has 13 residues. V was clipped by 5 bases and J by 3 bases; unmatched bases: 4. In DNA form, the CDR3 reads TGTGCCAGCAGCACCAGACAGGGCTACGAGCAGTACTTC. This codes for CASSTRQGYEQYF.

The chain recombines TRBV6-1 with TRBJ1-1; TRBD1 matches 9 bases. The CDR3 is 16 amino acids. Trimming removed 4 bases from V and 2 bases from J; junction bases left unmatched: 8. Germline V lookup: CDR1 MNHNS, CDR2 SASEGT. The CDR3 region is CASSVLPGQGNTEAFF. The CDR3 DNA reads as TGTGCCAGCAGTGTGCTTCCGGGACAGGGTAACACTGAAGCTTTCTTT.

J is TRBJ2-3 and V is TRBV27; tentative D call: TRBD2 (6 bases). This CDR3 contains 17 residues. The V end was cut by 0 bases, the J end by 2 bases, with 15 bases between. Germline loops: CDR1 MNHEY, CDR2 SMNVEV (reference sequence). The CDR3 DNA reads TGTGCCAGCAGTTTATCGTCTATCGCGGGAAACACAGATACGCAGTATTTT. This codes for CASSLSSIAGNTDTQYF.

This chain links TRBV7-9 with TRBJ2-2, with D maybe TRBD1 (6 bases). Germline assignment: CDR1 SEHNR and CDR2 FQNEAQ (reference sequence). The ends were cut back, 4 bases at V and 3 bases at J, with 12 bases in the middle. The CDR3 is 15 amino acids. The DNA of the CDR3 is TGTGCCAGCAGCTCATCTACAGGGTACACCGGGGAGCTGTTTTTT. Translated: CASSSSTGYTGELFF.

Note on this clone: Germline and junction disagree at one end, which may indicate a read error. This chain joins TRBV20-1 and TRBJ2-7; 7 bases match TRBD1. CDR1 is DFQATT, CDR2 SNEGSKA, per germline (reference sequence). The CDR3 contains 10 residues. CDR3: CSAKGAGMHF. In nucleotides, the CDR3 is TGCAGTGCTAAGGGGGCAGGGATGCACTTC.